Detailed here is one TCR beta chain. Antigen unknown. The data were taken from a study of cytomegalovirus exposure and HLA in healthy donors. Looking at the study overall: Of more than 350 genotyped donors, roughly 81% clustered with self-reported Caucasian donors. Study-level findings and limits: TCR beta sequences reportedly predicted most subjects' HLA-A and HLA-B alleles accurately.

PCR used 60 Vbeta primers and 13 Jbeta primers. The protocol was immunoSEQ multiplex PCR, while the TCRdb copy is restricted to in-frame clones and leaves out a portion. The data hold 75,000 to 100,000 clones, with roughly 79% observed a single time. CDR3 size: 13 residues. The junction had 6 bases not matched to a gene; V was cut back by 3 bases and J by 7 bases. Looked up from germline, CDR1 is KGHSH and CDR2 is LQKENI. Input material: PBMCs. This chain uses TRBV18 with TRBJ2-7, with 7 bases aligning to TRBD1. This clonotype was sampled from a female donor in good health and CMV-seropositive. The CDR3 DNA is TGTGCCAGCTCACCGACAGGGACGGGTGAGCAGTACTTC. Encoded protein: CASSPTGTGEQYF.